The present TCR beta chain was sequenced within a study of glioma-infiltrating T cells. General study points: Tissue-blood divergence was below expectation in non-neoplastic patients, above in gliomas. Tissue and blood shared very few CDR3 sequences.

This clonotype has a count of ten or more. Antigen unknown. Amplification of TCR alpha and beta CDR3 regions from RNA used iRepertoire nested multiplex PCR. TCRdb passed the multiplex PCR reads through MiXCR, listing each CDR3 protein once. The table lists 100,000 to 150,000 distinct CDR3 sequences, approximately 25% of them singletons, with about 15% in the top ten. Sequenced sample: glioma tissue, nonneoplastic brain tissue, or PBMCs (not recorded which). This TCR derives from a human donor with low-grade glioma or glioblastoma, undergoing nonglioma brain surgery, or in good health (not recorded which).

The CDR3 loop reads CASSYSAVETYNEQFF. The CDR3 DNA follows: TGTGCCAGCAGTTACTCTGCAGTCGAAACCTACAATGAGCAGTTCTTC. The J gene is TRBJ2-1, the V gene TRBV6-6; D not resolved. The germline V and J ends were trimmed by 0 bases and 2 bases, with 11 bases remaining between them. CDR1 is MNHNY, CDR2 SVGAGI, per germline (reference sequence). The CDR3 loop spans 16 amino acids.